This passage covers 26 T cell receptor beta chains from one sample sequenced in a study of T cell responses to AZD1222 COVID-19 vaccine. TCRdb keeps only in-frame clones here, not all; method: immunoSEQ multiplex PCR. This table has about 140,000 clones, 70% to 90% appearing once. The sequenced sample was peripheral blood, obtained on day 0 of AZD1222 vaccination. The receptors were gathered from an adult in good health.

V is TRBV19 and J is TRBJ1-6; unclear D gene. Germline-derived CDR1 and CDR2 are LNHDA and SQIVND (reference sequence). The CDR3 sequence is 14 residues long. V shed 5 bases and J shed 1 base, with 6 bases lying between them. The DNA of the CDR3 is TGTGCCAGTAGTTGGGATTCCTATAATTCACCCCTCCACTTT. Residues: CASSWDSYNSPLHF.

V and J are TRBV7-9 and TRBJ2-2; D ambiguous. Germline CDR1 and CDR2: SEHNR and FQNEAQ (reference sequence). Trimming took off 2 bases at V and 7 bases at J, with 8 bases between the two ends. This CDR3 spans 13 amino acids. For the CDR3, the DNA is TGTGCCAGCAGCTTACTGCCCAACGGGGAGCTGTTTTTT. Residues: CASSLLPNGELFF.

The chain carries TRBV12-3 or TRBV12-4 and TRBJ2-2; D call uncertain. The V end lost 3 bases, the J end lost 1 base, and 3 bases lay between the germline ends. This CDR3 is 13 amino acids long. CDR3 sequence: CASSLRNTGELFF. The CDR3 bases are TGTGCCAGCAGTTTGCGGAACACCGGGGAGCTGTTTTTT.

This clone was seen a few times. The chain links TRBV6-2 or TRBV6-3 to TRBJ2-3; no definite D call. Germline lookup yields CDR1 MNHEY and CDR2 SVGEGT. The CDR3 is 15 amino acids. V was shortened by 0 bases and J by 6 bases, with 13 bases between the two germline ends. The DNA of the CDR3 is TGTGCCAGCAGTTACTCAGTGGCTGCGACGGATACGCAGTATTTT. Translated: CASSYSVAATDTQYF.

The chain joins TRBV19 to TRBJ1-5; D not certain. Germline CDR1 LNHDA, CDR2 SQIVND (reference sequence). V was clipped by 7 bases and J by 1 base, with 11 bases between them. The CDR3 has 14 residues. The CDR3: CASTGRPSNQPQHF. In DNA form, the CDR3 reads TGTGCCAGTACCGGCCGGCCGAGCAATCAGCCCCAGCATTTT.

The V and J genes are TRBV7-9 and TRBJ2-7; TRBD2 might be the D (6 bases). Germline lookup yields CDR1 SEHNR and CDR2 FQNEAQ (reference sequence). This CDR3 has 12 amino acids. The V end was cut by 11 bases, the J end by 2 bases, with 13 bases between. This chain's CDR3 is CASEGVAYEQYF. CDR3 nucleotides: TGTGCCTCGGAGGGAGTTGCCTACGAGCAGTACTTC.

V is TRBV19 and J is TRBJ1-1, with unresolved D. This CDR3 is 16 amino acids long. Germline assignment: CDR1 LNHDA and CDR2 SQIVND (reference sequence). V was pared by 1 base and J by 3 bases, with 15 bases between. CDR3: CASSIVAGVAYTEAFF. CDR3 DNA sequence: TGTGCCAGTAGTATAGTAGCGGGTGTTGCGTACACTGAAGCTTTCTTT. Complete variable domain (other parts from reference TRBV19 and TRBJ1-1): DGGITQSPKYLFRKEGQNVTLSCEQNLNHDAMYWYRQDPGQGLRLIYYSQIVNDFQKGDIAEGYSVSREKKESFPLTVTSAQKNPTAFYLCASSIVAGVAYTEAFFGQGTRLTVV.

The gene calls are TRBV20-1 and TRBJ2-7, with D unresolved. The CDR3 is made up of 12 amino acids. Trimming took 3 bases from V and 3 from J, leaving 9 bases between them. The germline CDR1 and CDR2 sequences are DFQATT and SNEGSKA (reference sequence). DNA for the CDR3: TGCAGTGCTAGTCAGGAGTACTACGAGCAGTACTTC. It is translated as CSASQEYYEQYF.

This chain connects TRBV28 to TRBJ1-5; tentatively, D is TRBD1 (6 bases). The CDR3 has 19 amino acids. Germline V gene data show CDR1 as MDHEN and CDR2 as SYDVKM. The ends were cut back, 3 bases at V and 9 bases at J, with 30 bases in the middle. CDR3 sequence (DNA): TGTGCCAGCAGTTTTTCGTTGTTTGGCAGGGGCTTAGGGTATCGGCCCCAGCATTTT. Protein: CASSFSLFGRGLGYRPQHF.

The rearrangement joins TRBV27 to TRBJ2-5; D is perhaps TRBD2 (5 bases). Trimming pared 4 bases from V and 2 bases from J, leaving 17 bases between. CDR1 is MNHEY, CDR2 SMNVEV, per germline (reference sequence). The CDR3 runs 16 residues. The CDR3: CASSSYLRERQETQYF. The CDR3 nucleotides are TGTGCCAGCAGTTCCTACTTGAGGGAGAGGCAAGAGACCCAGTACTTC.

In its sample, this clone was seen once. In DNA, the CDR3 is TGCGCCAGCAGCTGGACAGGGGGACGGTACGAGCAGTACTTC. The encoded protein is CASSWTGGRYEQYF. The V gene is TRBV5-1, the J gene TRBJ2-7, with TRBD1 identical over 10 bases. Germline V gene sequence: CDR1 SGHRS, CDR2 YFSETQ. The CDR3 spans 14 residues. V was clipped by 3 bases and J by 4 bases; unmatched bases: 4.

The V call is TRBV7-2, the J call TRBJ1-4, with TRBD1 matching over 10 bases. Germline loops: CDR1 SGHTA, CDR2 FQGNSA. The ends lost 5 bases at V and 8 bases at J; junction bases unmatched: 5. The CDR3 consists of 14 residues. CDR3: CASSLGQGQEKLFF. The CDR3, as DNA: TGTGCCAGCAGCCTGGGACAGGGGCAAGAAAAACTGTTTTTT.

The chain recombines TRBV11-2 with TRBJ2-4; a weak D match, TRBD1 (5 bases). This CDR3 comprises 16 residues. Germline V lookup: CDR1 SGHAT, CDR2 FQNNGV. Trimming cost V 5 bases and J 0 bases, with 14 bases left between them. DNA of the CDR3: TGTGCCAGCAGCCCACGGACACCTTTAGCCAAAAACATTCAGTACTTC. As protein: CASSPRTPLAKNIQYF.

The chain recombines TRBV7-2 with TRBJ2-7, with 15 bases aligning to TRBD2. Germline V CDR1 and CDR2: SGHTA, FQGNSA. The CDR3 runs to 16 residues. V gave up 3 bases and J gave up 7 bases; unmatched junction bases: 7. The CDR3 loop is CASSFGTSGRIGEQYF. CDR3 DNA sequence: TGTGCCAGCAGCTTTGGGACTAGCGGGAGGATAGGGGAGCAGTACTTC.

The V gene is TRBV30, the J gene TRBJ2-3; 13 positions agree with TRBD2. Trimming at V came to 1 base and at J to 7 bases, leaving 11 bases not matched to a gene. This CDR3 is 17 amino acids long. CDR1 and CDR2 from the germline V gene are GTSNPN and SVGIG (reference sequence). This CDR3 is CAWSDPPGLAGLYTQYF. CDR3 coding DNA: TGTGCCTGGAGTGACCCTCCGGGACTAGCGGGACTGTATACGCAGTATTTT.

This sequence joins TRBV7-2 and TRBJ1-2; D remains unclear. Germline V gives CDR1 SGHTA, CDR2 FQGNSA. V lost 2 bases, J lost 3 bases, and 13 bases lay in between. This CDR3 is built from 15 residues. CDR3 nucleotides: TGTGCCAGCAGCTTAAGTTCGGCAGCGTACTATGGCTACACCTTC. Translated, it gives CASSLSSAAYYGYTF.

The rearrangement links TRBV15 to TRBJ1-1; 7 nucleotides match TRBD1. This CDR3 comprises 15 residues. CDR1 and CDR2 from the germline V gene are LNHNV and YYDKDF (reference sequence). The junction had 11 bases not matched to a gene; V was cut back by 9 bases and J by 1 base. As DNA, the CDR3 is TGTGCCACTACCGAGGGGGCTCGAGGGAACACTGAAGCTTTCTTT. Its translation: CATTEGARGNTEAFF.

This clone was seen once. The rearrangement uses TRBV9 and TRBJ1-2; possible D gene TRBD1, 5 bases. The CDR3 has 14 amino acids. V lost 4 bases and J 4 bases, leaving 14 bases between the germline ends. CDR1 and CDR2 (germline): SGDLS, YYNGEE. The CDR3 protein is CASSPSFDSYGYTF. The CDR3 nucleotides are TGTGCCAGCAGCCCATCATTCGACAGCTATGGCTACACCTTC.

This rearrangement joins TRBV5-4 to TRBJ2-2; 12 bases map to TRBD2. Trimming cost V 3 bases and J 7 bases; bases outside gene matches: 4. Germline CDR1 is SGHNT and CDR2 is YYREEE (reference sequence). The CDR3 totals 15 residues. The CDR3 DNA reads as TGTGCCAGCAGCTCTAGCGGGAGGGTGAGCGGGGAGCTGTTTTTT. Amino acid sequence: CASSSSGRVSGELFF.

The chain carries TRBV6-1 and TRBJ1-1, with no clear D. Trimming took off 6 bases at V and 1 base at J, with 0 bases between the two ends. Germline CDR1 MNHNS, CDR2 SASEGT. The CDR3 covers 10 residues. CDR3 sequence reads: CASRNTEAFF. The CDR3 nucleotides are TGTGCCAGCAGGAACACTGAAGCTTTCTTT.

The rearrangement uses TRBV9 and TRBJ1-1, with 7 bases that match TRBD1. The CDR3 totals 14 residues. J was trimmed by 1 base and V by 3 bases; bases with no gene match: 3. From germline, CDR1 is SGDLS and CDR2 YYNGEE. The CDR3 sequence is CASSGRTGNTEAFF. CDR3 in DNA: TGTGCCAGCAGCGGGCGGACAGGGAACACTGAAGCTTTCTTT.

The chain is built from TRBV15 and TRBJ1-1; unclear D gene. Germline V lookup: CDR1 LNHNV, CDR2 YYDKDF (reference sequence). V was trimmed by 0 bases and J by 7 bases, leaving 12 bases between them. This CDR3 comprises 14 residues. CDR3: CATSRELGGVEAFF. CDR3 sequence (DNA): TGTGCCACCAGCAGAGAGTTAGGTGGGGTTGAAGCTTTCTTT.

The J gene is TRBJ1-6, the V gene TRBV15; D is perhaps TRBD1 (6 bases). CDR1 is LNHNV and CDR2 is YYDKDF in the germline V gene (reference sequence). V was shortened by 0 bases and J by 8 bases, with 11 bases between the two germline ends. CDR3 length equals 15 residues. CDR3 nucleotide sequence: TGTGCCACCAGCAGAGAGGCAGGGGTGGATTCACCCCTCCACTTT. It codes for CATSREAGVDSPLHF.

The rearrangement joins TRBV27 to TRBJ2-3; D is unresolved. V lost 5 bases and J lost 0, with 12 bases in between. CDR1 is MNHEY, CDR2 SMNVEV, per germline (reference sequence). The CDR3 runs to 15 residues. CDR3 loop: CASSLQPSSTDTQYF. The CDR3 region has the DNA TGTGCCAGCAGTCTCCAGCCGTCTAGCACAGATACGCAGTATTTT.

V gene TRBV2 combines with J gene TRBJ2-5, with 13 bases identical to TRBD2. CDR3 length: 15 amino acids. The germline V gene encodes CDR1 SNHLY and CDR2 FYNNEI. The V segment lost 6 bases and the J segment 5 bases; nucleotides outside the gene matches: 6. The CDR3 sequence is CASRRGLAGRETQYF. The CDR3 nucleotides read TGTGCCAGCAGGAGGGGACTAGCGGGGAGGGAGACCCAGTACTTC.

The chain combines TRBV28 with TRBJ2-7; D may be TRBD1 or TRBD2 (5 bases each). V gave up 4 bases and J gave up 6 bases, with 16 bases separating them. This CDR3 comprises 14 residues. From germline, CDR1 is MDHEN and CDR2 SYDVKM. Here the CDR3 DNA reads TGTGCCAGCAGTTCCGGGACCGTCCTTCTCGAGCAGTACTTC. Residues: CASSSGTVLLEQYF. Drawing the rest from reference TRBV28 and TRBJ2-7, the complete variable domain is DVKVTQSSRYLVKRTGEKVFLECVQDMDHENMFWYRQDPGLGLRLIYFSYDVKMKEKGDIPEGYSVSREKKERFSLILESASTNQTSMYLCASSSGTVLLEQYFGPGTRLTVT.